The rows below give T cell receptor beta chains drawn from one sample of a study of shared clonotypes between healthy human individuals. Sequenced by immunoSEQ multiplex PCR; TCRdb stores in-frame clones only, minus some. The profile shows some 2.4 million clones, 93% of them singletons. The sequenced material came from naive CD4+ T cells from PBMCs. These TCRs come from a man between 18 and 29 years old in good health. Some clones in this sample may be carry-over from other donors' samples. CDR3s include the opening cysteine and the closing phenylalanine or tryptophan. D genes are given only for firm matches. Clone size, where shown, is once, few, many, or a class for clones that have expanded.

j_call v_call clone_size d_call cdr3_aa cdr3_nt
TRBJ1-3 TRBV2 - - CATTGAHSGNTIYF TGTGCCACGACAGGTGCCCACTCTGGAAACACCATATATTTT
TRBJ2-2 TRBV11-2 - TRBD2 CASSGGLAGGTGELFF TGTGCCAGCAGCGGGGGACTAGCGGGGGGCACCGGGGAGCTGTTTTTT
TRBJ2-1 TRBV5-6 - - CASSLDPGRDNEQFF TGTGCCAGCAGCTTGGACCCGGGGAGAGACAATGAGCAGTTCTTC
TRBJ2-2 TRBV28 - TRBD2 CASGARTSGSIGELFF TGTGCCAGCGGGGCTCGGACTAGCGGGAGTATCGGGGAGCTGTTTTTT
TRBJ2-2 TRBV2 - TRBD1 CASSRQGGELFF TGTGCCAGCAGCCGACAGGGGGGAGAGCTGTTTTTT
TRBJ2-5 TRBV27 - - CASTRGFGETQYF TGTGCCAGCACTCGCGGGTTTGGAGAGACCCAGTACTTC
TRBJ2-1 TRBV11-3 - TRBD1 CASSLAGTGAGEQFF TGTGCCAGCAGCTTAGCCGGGACAGGGGCGGGTGAGCAGTTCTTC
TRBJ2-3 TRBV11-2 - TRBD2 CASSPREGRADTQYF TGTGCCAGCAGCCCCCGGGAGGGTCGGGCAGATACGCAGTATTTT
TRBJ1-3 TRBV2 - - CASSEWQVPGNTIYF TGTGCCAGCAGTGAATGGCAGGTGCCTGGGAACACCATATATTTT
TRBJ2-3 TRBV5-1 - - CASSLEGYTDTQYF TGCGCCAGCAGCTTGGAAGGGTACACAGATACGCAGTATTTT
TRBJ1-2 TRBV28 once - CASSDLDSNYGYTF TGTGCCAGCTCCGATCTGGACAGTAACTATGGCTACACCTTC
TRBJ1-3 TRBV25-1 - TRBD1 CASSGTGNLNTIYF TGTGCCAGCAGTGGGACAGGGAATCTAAACACCATATATTTT
TRBJ2-5 TRBV4-3 few - CASSQDWVAAQETQYF TGCGCCAGCAGCCAAGATTGGGTAGCGGCCCAAGAGACCCAGTACTTC
TRBJ2-5 TRBV18 - - CASSPQGGQETQYF TGTGCCAGCTCACCACAAGGAGGTCAAGAGACCCAGTACTTC
TRBJ2-5 TRBV6-1 - - CASSEGGAQETQYF TGTGCCAGCAGTGAGGGTGGGGCGCAAGAGACCCAGTACTTC
TRBJ2-7 TRBV28 - TRBD2 CASSRRPGTSGKYEQYF TGTGCCAGCAGTCGACGACCCGGGACTAGCGGCAAATACGAGCAGTACTTC
TRBJ2-5 TRBV6-6 - TRBD1 CASSLQGAQGYF TGTGCCAGCAGTCTACAGGGGGCGCAGGGGTACTTC
TRBJ2-2 TRBV11-2 - TRBD1 CASLSTGGVGRDTGELFF TGTGCCAGCCTCTCGACAGGGGGCGTGGGTCGGGACACCGGGGAGCTGTTTTTT
TRBJ2-7 TRBV6-6 - TRBD1 CASSPGQVSYEQYF TGTGCCAGCAGTCCAGGACAGGTCTCCTACGAGCAGTACTTC
TRBJ1-1 TRBV14 - - CASSQGRGTEAFF TGTGCCAGCAGTCAGGGCCGGGGCACTGAAGCTTTCTTT
TRBJ2-1 TRBV11-2 - - CASSLWGGSYNEQFF TGTGCCAGCAGCTTATGGGGCGGCTCCTACAATGAGCAGTTCTTC
TRBJ1-2 TRBV6-5 - - CASSYSRDRGSGYTF TGTGCCAGCAGTTACTCCCGAGACAGAGGGAGCGGCTACACCTTC
TRBJ1-2 TRBV7-9 - - CASSPPGANYGYTF TGTGCCAGCAGCCCGCCAGGGGCCAACTATGGCTACACCTTC
TRBJ2-1 TRBV18 - - CASSPTRTYNEQFF TGTGCCAGCTCGCCGACTAGAACATACAATGAGCAGTTCTTC
TRBJ1-2 TRBV6-6 - TRBD1 CASSTKTGLYGYTF TGTGCCAGCAGTACGAAGACAGGGTTATATGGCTACACCTTC
TRBJ1-3 TRBV9 - - CASSEEFSGNTIYF TGTGCCAGCAGCGAGGAGTTCTCTGGAAACACCATATATTTT
TRBJ1-1 TRBV12-5 - TRBD1 CASGSRTGGHTEAFF TGTGCTAGTGGTTCCCGCACAGGGGGGCACACTGAAGCTTTCTTT
TRBJ2-1 TRBV7-2 - TRBD2 CASTRGLAGYNEQFF TGTGCCAGCACACGGGGACTAGCGGGCTACAATGAGCAGTTCTTC
TRBJ1-1 TRBV6-6 - TRBD1 CASSLTPGQGRTEAFF TGTGCCAGCAGCTTAACACCGGGACAGGGGAGGACTGAAGCTTTCTTT
TRBJ1-1 TRBV2 few - CASRAGTSPGTEAFF TGTGCCAGCAGGGCTGGGACGTCCCCCGGCACTGAAGCTTTCTTT
TRBJ2-5 TRBV27 - TRBD1 CASRITGVGETQYF TGTGCCAGCCGGATCACAGGGGTGGGGGAGACCCAGTACTTC
TRBJ2-5 TRBV30 - - CAWTAGQETQYF TGTGCCTGGACGGCGGGACAAGAGACCCAGTACTTC
TRBJ2-1 TRBV7-9 - - CASSPREGSYNEQFF TGTGCCAGCAGCCCTAGAGAAGGCTCCTACAATGAGCAGTTCTTC
TRBJ2-3 TRBV5-1 - - CASSLGVRGTDTQYF TGCGCCAGCAGCTTGGGGGTCAGGGGCACAGATACGCAGTATTTT
TRBJ1-6 TRBV30 - - CAWRTAVNSPLHF TGTGCCTGGAGGACAGCCGTTAATTCACCCCTCCACTTT
TRBJ2-1 TRBV2 - - CASSSDGVPTNEQFF TGTGCCAGCAGCTCGGACGGGGTCCCGACCAATGAGCAGTTCTTC
TRBJ2-1 TRBV20-1 - - CSARVAREQFF TGCAGTGCTAGAGTCGCCCGGGAGCAGTTCTTC
TRBJ1-4 TRBV10-3 few TRBD1 CAMGQGEKLFF TGTGCCATGGGACAGGGAGAAAAACTGTTTTTT
TRBJ1-1 TRBV18 - - CASSLGGVLNTEAFF TGTGCCAGCTCATTGGGAGGGGTACTGAACACTGAAGCTTTCTTT
TRBJ2-3 TRBV7-9 - - CASSLELGADTQYF TGTGCCAGCAGCTTAGAGCTGGGGGCAGATACGCAGTATTTT
TRBJ1-5 TRBV19 - - CATREGAGYQPQHF TGTGCCACTAGGGAGGGAGCCGGCTATCAGCCCCAGCATTTT
TRBJ2-3 TRBV30 once TRBD2 CAWSAYRPTSESTDTQYF TGTGCCTGGAGTGCTTATCGTCCGACTAGCGAGAGCACAGATACGCAGTATTTT
TRBJ1-1 TRBV19 - - CASSMGGTEAFF TGTGCCAGTAGTATGGGGGGGACTGAAGCTTTCTTT
TRBJ2-1 TRBV5-1 few - CASSAGTYNEQFF TGCGCCAGCAGCGCCGGGACCTACAATGAGCAGTTCTTC
TRBJ1-4 TRBV2 - - CASQPGRDEKLFF TGTGCCAGCCAACCGGGCCGCGACGAAAAACTGTTTTTT
TRBJ2-1 TRBV7-2 once - CASSLGGEQFF TGTGCCAGCAGCTTAGGTGGTGAGCAGTTCTTC
TRBJ1-2 TRBV28 - TRBD1 CASKTGAGYTF TGTGCCAGCAAGACAGGGGCGGGCTACACCTTC